Shown below are 32 T cell receptor beta chains from a single sample sequenced in a study of CD8+ T cells in alopecia areata. Following extraction, RNA underwent reverse transcription to cDNA, which served as the sequencing template. The table came from immunoSEQ multiplex PCR; TCRdb's copy has only in-frame clones and leaves some out. This table has around 190,000 clones, about 61% appearing once. Material for sequencing was CD8+ T cells sorted from blood. The receptors were gathered from a human donor in good health.

This rearrangement joins TRBV2 to TRBJ2-7; D remains unclear. Trimming pared 4 bases from V and 4 bases from J, leaving 8 bases between. Germline assignment: CDR1 SNHLY and CDR2 FYNNEI. CDR3 length: 12 residues. The CDR3 DNA reads TGTGCCAGCAGTGCTGACGAATACGAGCAGTACTTC. Residues: CASSADEYEQYF.

The chain carries TRBV6-1 and TRBJ1-5; 7 positions agree with TRBD1. CDR1 is MNHNS, CDR2 SASEGT, per germline. The CDR3 is 15 residues long. V gave up 6 bases and J gave up 7 bases; unmatched junction bases: 12. CDR3 protein: CASRNLAGGRQPQHF. The CDR3 coding sequence is TGTGCCAGCAGGAATCTGGCAGGGGGTCGACAGCCCCAGCATTTT.

V usage is TRBV19 and J usage is TRBJ1-5, with a weak D call TRBD1 (5 bases). CDR1 is LNHDA, CDR2 SQIVND, per germline (reference sequence). V gave up 7 bases and J gave up 5 bases, with 15 bases separating them. The CDR3 contains 14 residues. This chain's CDR3 is CASTTAGGDQPQHF. The CDR3 coding sequence is TGTGCCAGTACCACGGCGGGGGGAGATCAGCCCCAGCATTTT.

The V gene is TRBV5-1, the J gene TRBJ2-5; D is undetermined. V was pared by 4 bases and J by 0 bases, with 13 bases between. The CDR3 is 15 amino acids. Germline V gene sequence: CDR1 SGHRS, CDR2 YFSETQ. Here the CDR3 reads CASSPLNGYQETQYF. The DNA of the CDR3 is TGCGCCAGCAGCCCACTCAACGGGTACCAAGAGACCCAGTACTTC.

This clone has more than one count but fewer than ten. V usage is TRBV7-9 and J usage is TRBJ2-5; perhaps D is TRBD1 or TRBD2 (5 bases each). The CDR3 has 15 residues. V lost 3 bases to trimming and J lost 3 bases, with 14 bases between them. Germline V lookup: CDR1 SEHNR, CDR2 FQNEAQ (reference sequence). CDR3 DNA sequence: TGTGCCAGCAGCTTGGGGACCCCCTCCAAAGAGACCCAGTACTTC. Protein: CASSLGTPSKETQYF.

Of note for this clone: Given a much more abundant clone one base away, this may be a read error. The chain has TRBV2 and TRBJ2-2; 8 positions agree with TRBD2. With V trimmed by 6 bases and J by 6 bases, 6 bases remained unmatched. Germline V lookup: CDR1 SNHLY, CDR2 FYNNEI. The CDR3 sequence is 14 residues long. The CDR3, as DNA: TGTGCCAGCAGCATCACGGGGGGGTCCGGGGAGCTGTTTTTT. This codes for CASSITGGSGELFF.

A note on this clone: The same CDR3 is also encoded by other DNA sequences in this sample. The rearrangement links TRBV14 to TRBJ2-7; D gene ambiguous. Deletions cut 0 bases from V and 4 bases from J, with 10 bases between. The CDR3 consists of 14 residues. The V gene's germline CDR1 is SGHDN and CDR2 FVKESK. As DNA, the CDR3 is TGTGCCAGCAGCCAAGAAGGACGCACATACGAGCAGTACTTC. This gives the protein CASSQEGRTYEQYF.

The V gene is TRBV9, the J gene TRBJ1-1; 9 bases align to TRBD1. J was trimmed by 5 bases and V by 5 bases; bases with no gene match: 1. Germline assignment: CDR1 SGDLS and CDR2 YYNGEE. There are 12 residues in the CDR3. The CDR3 nucleotides are TGTGCCAGCAGAGGACAGGGGACTGAAGCTTTCTTT. Its translation: CASRGQGTEAFF. Complete variable domain (other parts from reference TRBV9 and TRBJ1-1): DSGVTQTPKHLITATGQRVTLRCSPRSGDLSVYWYQQSLDQGLQFLIQYYNGEERAKGNILERFSAQQFPDLHSELNLSSLELGDSALYFCASRGQGTEAFFGQGTRLTVV.

The chain employs TRBV13 and TRBJ2-3, with 9 bases matching TRBD2. V trimming: 2 bases; J trimming: 0 bases; junction bases outside the gene matches: 9. CDR3 size: 18 residues. Germline values: CDR1 PRHDT, CDR2 FYEKMQ (reference sequence). CDR3 residues: CASSLSGLAGISTDTQYF. The CDR3 DNA is TGTGCCAGCAGCTTATCTGGGCTAGCGGGGATTAGCACAGATACGCAGTATTTT.

The rearrangement uses TRBV29-1 and TRBJ1-2, with D possibly matching TRBD1 (5 bases). This CDR3 has 11 amino acids. Germline values: CDR1 SQVTM, CDR2 ANQGSEA. V gave up 2 bases and J gave up 5 bases, with 6 bases separating them. CDR3 in amino acids: CSVESGYGYTF. The CDR3 DNA sequence: TGCAGCGTTGAATCAGGGTATGGCTACACCTTC. The whole variable domain, filled in from reference TRBV29-1 and TRBJ1-2, reads SAVISQKPSRDICQRGTSLTIQCQVDSQVTMMFWYRQQPGQSLTLIATANQGSEATYESGFVIDKFPISRPNLTFSTLTVSNMSPEDSSIYLCSVESGYGYTFGSGTRLTVV.

The DNA for the CDR3 is TGCAGCGTTGACAGCCCGAACACTGAAGCTTTCTTT. Amino acid sequence: CSVDSPNTEAFF. The rearrangement joins TRBV29-1 to TRBJ1-1; the D is unclear. The CDR3 runs 12 residues. V lost 3 bases and J lost 1, with 6 bases in between. Looked up from germline, CDR1 is SQVTM and CDR2 is ANQGSEA.

This clone occurred a few times. This chain links TRBV13 with TRBJ2-7, with 9 bases that match TRBD1. The germline V gene has CDR1 PRHDT and CDR2 FYEKMQ (reference sequence). This CDR3 has 14 amino acids. Losses at the gene ends were 3 bases for V and 6 bases for J; bases not matched to a gene: 6. The CDR3 bases are TGTGCCAGCAGCTTGAAGACAGGGGGTTCCGAGCAGTACTTC. Encoded protein: CASSLKTGGSEQYF. Using reference TRBV13 and TRBJ2-7 for the parts outside the CDR3, the full variable domain is AAGVIQSPRHLIKEKRETATLKCYPIPRHDTVYWYQQGPGQDPQFLISFYEKMQSDKGSIPDRFSAQQFSDYHSELNMSSLELGDSALYFCASSLKTGGSEQYFGPGTRLTVT.

J is TRBJ1-2 and V is TRBV4-1; the match to TRBD1 covers 9 bases. Unmatched junction bases numbered 5, after V lost 4 bases and J lost 2 bases. The CDR3 spans 15 residues. Per germline, CDR1 MGHRA and CDR2 YSYEKL. CDR3 nucleotides: TGCGCCAGCAGCCCCCGGACAGGGGAGAACTATGGCTACACCTTC. It codes for CASSPRTGENYGYTF.

The chain employs TRBV7-9 and TRBJ2-3; 8 bases agree with TRBD2. The length of the CDR3 is 13 residues. From germline, CDR1 is SEHNR and CDR2 FQNEAQ (reference sequence). With V trimmed by 5 bases and J by 4 bases, 2 bases remained unmatched. The CDR3 reads CASSPAGADTQYF. The CDR3 DNA follows: TGTGCCAGCAGCCCAGCGGGGGCAGATACGCAGTATTTT.

This chain connects TRBV25-1 to TRBJ1-5, with 7 positions matching TRBD1. The ends lost 6 bases at V and 1 base at J; junction bases unmatched: 6. CDR3 length: 15 amino acids. Germline CDR1 and CDR2: MGHDK and SYGVNS. The CDR3 loop is CASSPATGSNQPQHF. CDR3 DNA sequence: TGTGCCAGCAGCCCCGCGACAGGGAGCAATCAGCCCCAGCATTTT.

V gene TRBV7-6 combines with J gene TRBJ1-5; 10 bases are shared with TRBD1. Germline V lookup: CDR1 SGHVS, CDR2 FNYEAQ. The V gene end was trimmed by 2 bases and the J gene end by 5 bases; junction bases not matched to a gene: 3. This CDR3 comprises 15 residues. The CDR3 coding sequence is TGTGCCAGCAGCTTAAGGGACAGGGGAGATCAGCCCCAGCATTTT. It yields the protein CASSLRDRGDQPQHF.

The chain couples TRBV10-1 to TRBJ2-1; 11 bases map to TRBD1. The J segment lost 7 bases and the V segment lost 4 bases, leaving 3 bases of the junction unmatched. CDR3 length: 14 amino acids. The V gene's germline CDR1 is WNHNN and CDR2 SYGVQD (reference sequence). The CDR3 sequence: CASSADRGPNEQFF. The CDR3 nucleotides are TGCGCCAGCAGTGCGGACAGGGGGCCAAATGAGCAGTTCTTC.

The V call is TRBV6-5, the J call TRBJ1-1; D is possibly TRBD1 (5 bases). The CDR3 totals 15 residues. Trimming shortened V by 2 bases and J by 0 bases, and 10 bases separated the two germline ends. Per the germline V gene, CDR1 is MNHEY and CDR2 is SVGAGI. Written as DNA, the CDR3 is TGTGCCAGCAGTTACCGGACATTCATGAACACTGAAGCTTTCTTT. This encodes CASSYRTFMNTEAFF.

This sequence joins TRBV10-1 and TRBJ2-7; a weak D match, TRBD2 (5 bases). CDR1 WNHNN and CDR2 SYGVQD come from the germline V gene (reference sequence). V lost 6 bases, J lost 0 bases, and 12 bases lay in between. CDR3 length: 14 amino acids. CDR3 loop: CASSETGDSYEQYF. In DNA form, the CDR3 reads TGCGCCAGCAGCGAGACCGGGGACTCCTACGAGCAGTACTTC.

The rearrangement joins TRBV11-2 to TRBJ2-5; TRBD2 agrees at 7 bases. Losses at the gene ends were 2 bases for V and 5 bases for J; bases not matched to a gene: 2. This CDR3 is 13 amino acids long. Germline V gene lookup returns CDR1 SGHAT and CDR2 FQNNGV. The CDR3, as DNA: TGTGCCAGCAGCTTATTCGGGGGGGAGACCCAGTACTTC. Its protein product is CASSLFGGETQYF.

In this sample, this clone turned up once. This chain links TRBV5-6 with TRBJ2-5; TRBD2 matches 10 bases. The junction had 0 bases not matched to a gene; V was cut back by 0 bases and J by 4 bases. The CDR3 covers 14 residues. Germline V gene lookup returns CDR1 SGHDT and CDR2 YYEEEE. The CDR3 region has the DNA TGTGCCAGCAGCTTGGGACTAGCGGGAGAGACCCAGTACTTC. Its protein is CASSLGLAGETQYF.

This clone was seen more than once but under ten times. The genes are TRBV4-1 and TRBJ2-1; D unresolved. This CDR3 is built from 13 residues. Germline values: CDR1 MGHRA, CDR2 YSYEKL. The V end was cut by 2 bases, the J end by 9 bases, with 11 bases between. Here the CDR3 reads CASSQTARLEQFF. The CDR3 DNA reads as TGCGCCAGCAGCCAAACAGCCCGTCTTGAGCAGTTCTTC.

The V gene is TRBV30, the J gene TRBJ2-2, with D uncertain. The germline V gene has CDR1 GTSNPN and CDR2 SVGIG (reference sequence). This CDR3 contains 13 residues. V lost 1 base to trimming and J lost 4 bases, with 7 bases between them. In DNA, the CDR3 is TGTGCCTGGAGTGCGAAGACCACCGGGGAGCTGTTTTTT. It specifies CAWSAKTTGELFF.

The chain employs TRBV14 and TRBJ2-7, with D tentatively TRBD1 (5 bases). V lost 3 bases to trimming and J lost 3 bases, with 12 bases between them. This CDR3 comprises 14 residues. Germline CDR1 SGHDN, CDR2 FVKESK. In nucleotides, the CDR3 is TGTGCCAGCAGCCATCTGTCCAGGGTCTACGAGCAGTACTTC. This codes for CASSHLSRVYEQYF.

On this clone itself: A much larger clone is a single base away; this may be a read error. The chain uses TRBV27 and TRBJ2-5, with TRBD2 matching 15 bases. The CDR3 has 15 amino acids. The germline gives CDR1 MNHEY, CDR2 SMNVEV (reference sequence). V lost 5 bases, J lost 2 bases, and 0 bases stayed unmatched. The CDR3 loop is CASSGLAGGQETQYF. DNA for the CDR3: TGTGCCAGCAGTGGACTAGCGGGGGGGCAAGAGACCCAGTACTTC.

This clone was recorded a few times. The V gene is TRBV5-1, the J gene TRBJ2-3; D call uncertain. Trimming took off 0 bases at V and 0 bases at J, with 8 bases between the two ends. CDR1 and CDR2 (germline): SGHRS, YFSETQ. The CDR3 is 15 amino acids. This CDR3 is CASSLVLGSTDTQYF. In DNA, the CDR3 is TGCGCCAGCAGCTTGGTTTTGGGGAGCACAGATACGCAGTATTTT.

As regards this clone: In the same sample, other DNA sequences code for this CDR3. The genes are TRBV5-6 and TRBJ2-1; the D is unclear. Germline loops: CDR1 SGHDT, CDR2 YYEEEE. This CDR3 is 11 amino acids long. Trimming stripped 0 bases from V and 6 bases from J, with 1 base between. The CDR3 sequence is CASSLGNEQFF. CDR3 sequence (DNA): TGTGCCAGCAGCTTGGGCAATGAGCAGTTCTTC.

The V call is TRBV7-6, the J call TRBJ1-2; maybe TRBD1 (6 bases). The germline CDR1 and CDR2 sequences are SGHVS and FNYEAQ. V was cut by 1 base and J by 4 bases, with 7 bases left in between. The CDR3 is made up of 13 amino acids. The CDR3 here is CASSLGGGYGYTF. The CDR3 nucleotides are TGTGCCAGCAGCTTAGGAGGGGGCTATGGCTACACCTTC. The full variable domain, rest sourced from reference TRBV7-6 and TRBJ1-2, is GAGVSQSPRYKVTKRGQDVALRCDPISGHVSLYWYRQALGQGPEFLTYFNYEAQQDKSGLPNDRFSAERPEGSISTLTIQRTEQRDSAMYRCASSLGGGYGYTFGSGTRLTVV.

This rearrangement joins TRBV27 to TRBJ1-1; 10 positions match TRBD1. Germline values: CDR1 MNHEY, CDR2 SMNVEV (reference sequence). This CDR3 comprises 13 residues. V lost 2 bases, J lost 8 bases, and 2 bases stayed unmatched. The CDR3 here is CASSLGGQGEAFF. CDR3 DNA sequence: TGTGCCAGCAGTTTAGGGGGACAGGGGGAAGCTTTCTTT.

The chain has TRBV29-1 and TRBJ1-2; possibly TRBD1 for D (6 bases). Germline lookup yields CDR1 SQVTM and CDR2 ANQGSEA. Trimming removed 6 bases at V and 7 bases at J, with 15 bases between. The CDR3 consists of 12 residues. The DNA for the CDR3 is TGCAGCGTCGATACAGGGTGGGCTGGCTACACCTTC. Translation: CSVDTGWAGYTF.

The chain uses TRBV4-1 and TRBJ2-5, with TRBD1 matching 9 bases. Trimming removed 5 bases from V and 5 bases from J; junction bases left unmatched: 6. This CDR3 has 14 amino acids. Germline CDR1 MGHRA, CDR2 YSYEKL. CDR3 sequence reads: CASSSTGGGETQYF. The CDR3 DNA reads TGCGCCAGCAGCTCTACAGGGGGCGGCGAGACCCAGTACTTC.

In this sample, this clone turned up a few times. The V and J genes are TRBV5-1 and TRBJ1-1; D may be TRBD1 (6 bases). The CDR3 contains 14 residues. With 4 bases removed from V and 1 base from J, the gap between germline ends came to 11 bases. CDR1 is SGHRS and CDR2 is YFSETQ in the germline V gene. CDR3 residues: CASSPARGNTEAFF. As DNA, the CDR3 is TGCGCCAGCAGCCCCGCCAGGGGGAACACTGAAGCTTTCTTT.